The source of this T cell receptor (beta chain) is a study of naive and memory T cell subsets. Ligated cDNA underwent four rounds of PCR with nested alpha and beta constant region primers and SP2. Reverse transcription of blood and skin TCR RNA was primed at alpha and beta constant regions. TCRdb recomputed calls from the 5' RACE reads with MiXCR, one row per CDR3 protein. The data hold some 60,000 distinct CDR3 sequences, with approximately 8% observed a single time. TCR cDNA received a 3' ligated oligonucleotide that carried a UMI. RNA was extracted from approximately 2.4 ml of whole blood of healthy adults. This clonotype was counted between two and nine times. This CDR3 spans 18 amino acids. In germline, CDR1 is MGHRA, CDR2 YSYEKL. V was trimmed by 4 bases and J by 5 bases, leaving 23 bases between them.

The receptor was isolated from a female donor in good health. V and J are TRBV4-1 and TRBJ1-4; D is perhaps TRBD1 (5 bases). CDR3 residues: CASSPKTGRVKENEKLFF. The CDR3 DNA is TGCGCCAGCAGCCCGAAAACCGGCAGGGTGAAAGAAAATGAAAAACTGTTTTTT.